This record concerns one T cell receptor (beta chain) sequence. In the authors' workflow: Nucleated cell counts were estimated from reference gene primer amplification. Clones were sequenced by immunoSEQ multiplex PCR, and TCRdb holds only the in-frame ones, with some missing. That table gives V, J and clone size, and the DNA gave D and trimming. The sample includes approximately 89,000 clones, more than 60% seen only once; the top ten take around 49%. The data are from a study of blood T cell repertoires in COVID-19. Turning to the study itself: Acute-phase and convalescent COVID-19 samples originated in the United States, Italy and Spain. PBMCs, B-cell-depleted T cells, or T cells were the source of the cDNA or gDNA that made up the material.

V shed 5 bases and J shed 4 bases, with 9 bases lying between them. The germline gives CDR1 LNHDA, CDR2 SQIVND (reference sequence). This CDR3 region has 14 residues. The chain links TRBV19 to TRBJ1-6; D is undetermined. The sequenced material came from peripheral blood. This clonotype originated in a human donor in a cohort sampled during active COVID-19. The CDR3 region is CASSPRRYNSPLHF. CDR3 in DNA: TGTGCCAGTAGTCCACGGAGGTATAATTCACCCCTCCACTTT.